The 30 T cell receptor beta chains below come from one sample, sequenced in a study of vaccination and CD4 T cells after COVID-19. The Oncomine TCR Beta short-read assay sequenced DNA from cultured CD4+ T cells. TCRdb recomputed calls from the PCR reads with MiXCR, one row per CDR3 protein. Of 12,000 to 15,000 distinct CDR3 sequences detected, more than 45% appear once; the ten largest clones hold approximately 7.2%. Antigen specificity for these receptors is unknown. As for treatment: roughly nine-day PBMC culture with coronavirus spike peptide pools or control peptides (ViraFEST assay). The sequenced sample consisted of CD4+ T cells from blood, cultured in vitro. Every receptor here comes from a human donor who had recovered from COVID-19.

The CDR3: CASSVAAGWGTDTQYF. DNA for the CDR3: TGTGCCAGCAGCGTTGCCGCCGGTTGGGGCACAGATACGCAGTATTTT. The chain is built from TRBV11-2 and TRBJ2-3; D is ambiguous. The CDR3 has 16 residues. Trimming shortened V by 5 bases and J by 1 base, and 16 bases separated the two germline ends. Germline CDR1 SGHAT, CDR2 FQNNGV.

Of note for this clonotype: Given a much more abundant clone one base away, this may be a read error. DNA of the CDR3: TGTGCCAGTAGTGCACACGGACAGGGGGCGTTCCTCGCTGGAGCTTTCTTT. This gives the protein CASSAHGQGAFLAGAFF. The chain joins TRBV19 to TRBJ1-1, with 11 nucleotides matching TRBD1. Trimming removed 5 bases from V and 10 bases from J; junction bases left unmatched: 18. CDR1 LNHDA and CDR2 SQIVND come from the germline V gene (reference sequence). The CDR3 is made up of 17 amino acids. The full variable domain, rest sourced from reference TRBV19 and TRBJ1-1, is DGGITQSPKYLFRKEGQNVTLSCEQNLNHDAMYWYRQDPGQGLRLIYYSQIVNDFQKGDIAEGYSVSREKKESFPLTVTSAQKNPTAFYLCASSAHGQGAFLAGAFFGQGTRLTVV.

This clonotype appeared a few times. The CDR3 sequence: CASSRGTGEGNQPQHF. The CDR3 bases are TGTGCCAGTAGTCGGGGAACAGGGGAAGGCAATCAGCCCCAGCATTTT. The chain uses TRBV19 and TRBJ1-5, with 7 bases lining up with TRBD1. Germline CDR1 LNHDA, CDR2 SQIVND (reference sequence). This CDR3 spans 16 amino acids. Trimming cost V 5 bases and J 2 bases; bases outside gene matches: 9. Combining the CDR3 with reference TRBV19 and TRBJ1-5 gives the whole variable domain DGGITQSPKYLFRKEGQNVTLSCEQNLNHDAMYWYRQDPGQGLRLIYYSQIVNDFQKGDIAEGYSVSREKKESFPLTVTSAQKNPTAFYLCASSRGTGEGNQPQHFGDGTRLSIL.

The chain combines TRBV28 with TRBJ1-1, with D tentatively TRBD1 (6 bases). Trimming took 6 bases from V and 6 from J, leaving 17 bases between them. In germline, CDR1 is MDHEN, CDR2 SYDVKM. CDR3 length: 14 amino acids. CDR3 sequence reads: CASSDQTGVAEAFF. The CDR3 nucleotides are TGTGCCAGCAGCGACCAGACAGGAGTTGCTGAAGCTTTCTTT.

CDR3 loop: CASSKGGRTGQETQYF. In nucleotides, the CDR3 is TGTGCCAGCAGCAAAGGGGGTAGGACGGGCCAAGAGACCCAGTACTTC. The chain carries TRBV21-1 and TRBJ2-5. TRBV21-1 is assigned pseudogene status. CDR3 length: 16 residues.

The chain joins TRBV20-1 to TRBJ2-3; TRBD2 aligns across 8 bases. Germline assignment: CDR1 DFQATT and CDR2 SNEGSKA (reference sequence). With 6 bases clipped from V and 2 bases from J, the junction kept 10 bases outside the gene matches. The CDR3 is 15 residues long. The chain's CDR3 is CSAPSSGSNTDTQYF. For the CDR3, the DNA is TGCAGTGCCCCCTCCAGCGGGAGCAACACAGATACGCAGTATTTT.

This clonotype is termed medium-sized. V gene TRBV12-3 or TRBV12-4 combines with J gene TRBJ2-7, with TRBD2 matching 7 bases. This CDR3 spans 14 amino acids. V shed 5 bases, J shed 9 bases, and the junction held 13 bases outside the gene matches. The CDR3 is CASSASGTLSVQYF. The CDR3 coding sequence is TGTGCCAGCAGTGCCAGCGGGACGCTTTCAGTGCAGTACTTC.

The CDR3, as DNA: TGTGCCACCAGTGATTTCCGACAGGAACCAGAGTACCAAGAGACCCAGTACTTC. It is translated as CATSDFRQEPEYQETQYF. J is TRBJ2-5 and V is TRBV24-1, with D possibly TRBD1 on 6 matching bases. CDR1 KGHDR and CDR2 SFDVKD come from the germline V gene. V was clipped by 1 base and J by 0 bases, with 17 bases between them. The CDR3 is 18 residues long.

The rearrangement uses TRBV5-1 and TRBJ1-1; a weak D match, TRBD1 (6 bases). V was cut by 8 bases and J by 0 bases, with 14 bases left in between. The CDR3 length is 14 residues. Germline V gives CDR1 SGHRS, CDR2 YFSETQ. The CDR3 nucleotides read TGCGCCAGTTACAGGGATCCGATGAACACTGAAGCTTTCTTT. It specifies CASYRDPMNTEAFF.

The genes are TRBV10-1 and TRBJ2-3; perhaps TRBD2 as D (6 bases). V dropped 3 bases and J dropped 2 bases, with 15 bases sitting between them. There are 16 residues in the CDR3. Germline lookup yields CDR1 WNHNN and CDR2 SYGVQD (reference sequence). The CDR3 loop is CASSEGWRGSTDTQYF. CDR3 coding DNA: TGCGCCAGCAGTGAAGGATGGCGGGGCTCCACAGATACGCAGTATTTT.

This chain links TRBV9 with TRBJ1-2; 9 positions agree with TRBD1. The CDR3 covers 17 residues. CDR1 and CDR2 from the germline V gene are SGDLS and YYNGEE. The V gene end was trimmed by 4 bases and the J gene end by 8 bases; junction bases not matched to a gene: 18. The CDR3 DNA sequence: TGTGCCAGCAGCCCACGCGGGGACAGGGATTCGGAGCGAGGCTACACCTTC. Translation: CASSPRGDRDSERGYTF.

The V call is TRBV29-1, the J call TRBJ1-1, with TRBD1 matching 9 bases. The J segment lost 12 bases and the V segment lost 6 bases, leaving 17 bases of the junction unmatched. Germline V lookup: CDR1 SQVTM, CDR2 ANQGSEA. This CDR3 spans 14 amino acids. This chain's CDR3 is CSVDPGTGSNHPFF. DNA for the CDR3: TGCAGCGTAGACCCCGGGACAGGGTCTAATCACCCTTTCTTT.

The chain uses TRBV24-1 and TRBJ2-1, with TRBD1 matching over 10 bases. The CDR3 runs 12 residues. The trim removed 7 bases at V and 8 bases at J, leaving 1 base unmatched. Germline V CDR1 and CDR2: KGHDR, SFDVKD. The CDR3 DNA reads TGTGCCACCAGCGGACAGGGGGATGAGCAGTTCTTC. Its translation is CATSGQGDEQFF.

This clonotype was observed a single time. The gene calls are TRBV5-4 and TRBJ2-1, with 7 bases lining up with TRBD2. The V segment lost 3 bases and the J segment 6 bases; nucleotides outside the gene matches: 15. The V gene's germline CDR1 is SGHNT and CDR2 YYREEE (reference sequence). CDR3 length equals 17 residues. CDR3 nucleotide sequence: TGTGCCAGCAGCTCAGAGCGGGGCGGGAGCGCCAGCAATGAGCAGTTCTTC. Protein sequence: CASSSERGGSASNEQFF. Complete variable domain (other parts from reference TRBV5-4 and TRBJ2-1): ETGVTQSPTHLIKTRGQQVTLRCSSQSGHNTVSWYQQALGQGPQFIFQYYREEENGRGNFPPRFSGLQFPNYSSELNVNALELDDSALYLCASSSERGGSASNEQFFGPGTRLTVL.

The CDR3 here is CASSWGVNGYTF. The DNA for the CDR3 is TGTGCCAGCAGTTGGGGGGTAAATGGCTACACCTTC. The chain couples TRBV6-5 to TRBJ1-2, with a possible D match to TRBD1 (5 bases). The V end lost 4 bases, the J end lost 6 bases, and 9 bases lay between the germline ends. CDR3 length: 12 amino acids. Germline V gene lookup returns CDR1 MNHEY and CDR2 SVGAGI.

V and J are TRBV6-5 and TRBJ2-7; the D gene is possibly TRBD2 (5 bases). Trimming took 0 bases from V and 2 from J, leaving 11 bases between them. Germline CDR1 reads MNHEY; CDR2 reads SVGAGI. This CDR3 region has 15 residues. CDR3 sequence reads: CASSYSGEGTYEQYF. The CDR3 region has the DNA TGTGCCAGCAGTTACTCGGGAGAAGGGACCTACGAGCAGTACTTC.

In this sample, this clonotype turned up a few times. The gene calls are TRBV24-1 and TRBJ1-3; 8 bases fit TRBD1. Germline CDR1 KGHDR, CDR2 SFDVKD. CDR3 length: 13 residues. V dropped 7 bases and J dropped 4; count of bases not matched to a gene: 2. CDR3: CATRTGVGNTIYF. The DNA for the CDR3 is TGTGCCACCAGGACAGGGGTCGGAAACACCATATATTTT.

The table lists this clonotype with a few counts. The chain couples TRBV7-3 to TRBJ1-1; no definite D call. CDR1 is SGHTA, CDR2 FQGTGA, per germline. The CDR3 spans 13 residues. The V end lost 5 bases, the J end lost 5 bases, and 12 bases lay between the germline ends. CDR3 region: CASSATIGTEAFF. The CDR3 bases are TGTGCCAGCAGCGCCACAATCGGGACTGAAGCTTTCTTT. Filled out from reference TRBV7-3 and TRBJ1-1, the complete variable domain reads GAGVSQTPSNKVTEKGKYVELRCDPISGHTALYWYRQSLGQGPEFLIYFQGTGAADDSGLPNDRFFAVRPEGSVSTLKIQRTERGDSAVYLCASSATIGTEAFFGQGTRLTVV.

The chain uses TRBV20-1 and TRBJ1-1; 9 positions agree with TRBD1. Losses at the gene ends were 5 bases for V and 2 bases for J; bases not matched to a gene: 6. The CDR3 totals 14 residues. The germline V gene has CDR1 DFQATT and CDR2 SNEGSKA (reference sequence). DNA of the CDR3: TGCAGTGCTCGACAGGGGGTCCTCAACACTGAAGCTTTCTTT. It specifies CSARQGVLNTEAFF.

This clonotype was found a few times. J is TRBJ1-5 and V is TRBV27; 8 positions match TRBD1. This CDR3 has 15 amino acids. Germline-derived CDR1 and CDR2 are MNHEY and SMNVEV (reference sequence). J lost 2 bases, V lost 6 bases, and 6 bases had no gene match. The CDR3 DNA follows: TGTGCCAGCAGGGGGACAGGCCCGGGCAATCAGCCCCAGCATTTT. Protein sequence: CASRGTGPGNQPQHF.

The chain combines TRBV7-8 with TRBJ1-5; D remains ambiguous. This CDR3 is 14 amino acids long. The germline CDR1 and CDR2 sequences are SGHVS and FQNEAQ. Trimming cost V 0 bases and J 3 bases, with 6 bases left between them. The CDR3 nucleotides are TGTGCCAGCAGCTTAGCGAGGGACAATCAGCCCCAGCATTTT. Translated, it gives CASSLARDNQPQHF.

CDR3 region: CAWIHTSSYNSPLHF. CDR3 nucleotide sequence: TGTGCCTGGATCCACACGAGCTCCTATAATTCACCCCTCCACTTT. This rearrangement joins TRBV30 to TRBJ1-6; D gene ambiguous. CDR3 size: 15 residues. V dropped 4 bases and J dropped 0 bases, with 10 bases sitting between them. Germline V gives CDR1 GTSNPN, CDR2 SVGIG (reference sequence).

This chain uses TRBV2 with TRBJ2-1, with D maybe TRBD2 (6 bases). Deletions cut 3 bases from V and 8 bases from J, with 14 bases between. The CDR3 covers 14 residues. The V gene's germline CDR1 is SNHLY and CDR2 FYNNEI. CDR3 region: CASSEGLPTDEQFF. The DNA for the CDR3 is TGTGCCAGCAGTGAGGGACTCCCGACCGATGAGCAGTTCTTC.

On this clonotype itself: A junction boundary mismatches the germline segment, possibly from a read error. The chain combines TRBV7-7 with TRBJ2-5, with D perhaps TRBD2 (6 bases). Germline CDR1 reads SSHAT; CDR2 reads FNYEAQ (reference sequence). The CDR3 is 15 residues long. CDR3 in DNA: TGTGCTAGCAGCCCTTCCGGGACTGCTCAAGAGACCCAGTACTTC. This translates into CASSPSGTAQETQYF.

V is TRBV5-1 and J is TRBJ2-7; 7 bases fit TRBD1. Germline CDR1 and CDR2: SGHRS and YFSETQ. This CDR3 is 16 amino acids long. V lost 3 bases, J lost 0 bases, and 9 bases stayed unmatched. CDR3 sequence: CASSSQSRQGSYEQYF. The DNA for the CDR3 is TGCGCCAGCAGCTCCCAGTCCCGACAGGGCTCCTACGAGCAGTACTTC.

The rearrangement uses TRBV6-1 and TRBJ2-5; 13 nucleotides match TRBD2. The germline V gene has CDR1 MNHNS and CDR2 SASEGT. The CDR3 spans 14 residues. V lost 4 bases to trimming and J lost 5 bases; unmatched junction nucleotides: 1. The CDR3, as DNA: TGTGCCAGCAGTGGGACTAGCGGGAGTGAGACCCAGTACTTC. It is translated as CASSGTSGSETQYF.

The rearrangement links TRBV5-1 to TRBJ1-2, with 10 positions matching TRBD1. V shed 0 bases and J 2 bases; nucleotides not matched to a gene: 4. Germline V lookup: CDR1 SGHRS, CDR2 YFSETQ. There are 16 residues in the CDR3. CDR3 region: CASSLAPGQGNYGYTF. The CDR3 nucleotides are TGCGCCAGCAGCTTGGCTCCGGGACAGGGGAACTATGGCTACACCTTC.

J is TRBJ1-2 and V is TRBV10-3; TRBD1 matches 9 bases. With 1 base clipped from V and 5 bases from J, the junction kept 8 bases outside the gene matches. The CDR3 is 16 residues long. Per germline, CDR1 ENHRY and CDR2 SYGVKD. Here the CDR3 reads CAISEFILGTGYGYTF. The CDR3 DNA reads as TGTGCCATCAGTGAGTTTATTCTGGGGACAGGGTATGGCTACACCTTC.

The V call is TRBV10-3, the J call TRBJ2-7, with 8 bases aligning to TRBD2. Germline values: CDR1 ENHRY, CDR2 SYGVKD. Unmatched junction bases numbered 4, after V lost 6 bases and J lost 0 bases. This CDR3 is 14 amino acids long. The CDR3 DNA sequence: TGTGCCATCAGACGGGAGGGAAGCTCCTACGAGCAGTACTTC. Protein: CAIRREGSSYEQYF.

This clonotype was found a few times. The chain uses TRBV15 and TRBJ2-7, with 11 bases lining up with TRBD2. Unmatched junction bases numbered 6, after V lost 5 bases and J lost 0 bases. The CDR3 totals 16 residues. CDR1 LNHNV and CDR2 YYDKDF come from the germline V gene (reference sequence). The CDR3 DNA sequence: TGTGCCACCAGCGGGACTAGCGGACCTAGCTCCTACGAGCAGTACTTC. This gives the protein CATSGTSGPSSYEQYF.